The following is a T cell receptor (beta chain) sequence with its context. This clonotype has more than one count but fewer than ten. Its specific antigen is unknown. One end of the junction fails to match germline, which may point to a read error. This specimen comes from a study of CD8+CD57+ T cells in acquired aplastic anemia (dated by TCRdb to 2016 to 2019). Describing the broader study: Extracted DNA from sorted CD4+ and CD8+ cells averaged 3.2 ug, ranging from about 0.2 to 30 ug. A CD8+CD57+ expansion meant a frequency higher than the mean frequency seen in healthy subjects. Study-wide findings and limitations: Around 28 CD8+ CDR3 sequences were found to be shared between patients and controls, but these sequences appeared to be highly expressed in patients and within the immunodominant clones of the patients. Patients and healthy controls showed no significant difference in CD8+ Simpson's diversity (P=0.060).

Flow cytometry had shown CD8+CD57+ cell expansion in the patients selected for sequencing. Every patient had a diagnosis of severe acquired aplastic anemia based on International Study of Aplastic Anemia and Agranulocytosis and Camitta criteria. At the time blood was sampled, none of the patients had received any therapy. TCR repertoires of sorted CD4+ and CD8+ blood T cells from severe aplastic anemia patients and healthy subjects were deep-sequenced in the study. In the USA, patient enrollment took place under clinicaltrials.gov protocols 00001620, 01623167, 00001397, 00071045, 00081523 and 00961064. Ficoll-Paque density gradient centrifugation was used to isolate peripheral blood mononuclear cells. CD4+ and CD8+ T cells were sorted by FACS or magnetic beads before DNA extraction. Genomic DNA was used as template for profiling of TCR beta VDJ combinations and CDR3 sequences. TCR repertoire sequencing was run on an Illumina HiSeq 2000. The original methods were these. Repertoires were assessed using TRBV/TRBJ rearrangement plots, CDR3 size and DJ length profiles, and Simpson's diversity index. Whichever DNA sequence was most abundant in the deep sequencing data was defined as the immunodominant clone. CDR3 amino acid sequences were screened for sharing across subjects and were compared with published repertoires and the VDJdb database. In TCRdb, the public reads were trimmed at Q25 with fastp and aligned with MiXCR, with productive beta chains retained. Records with the same CDR3 protein are collapsed into one entry carrying the most frequent genes and DNA. The V and J calls come from TCRdb's annotation, not from the publication. Within this sample are 150,000 to 200,000 distinct CDR3 sequences, with less than 50% of them counted one time only. Roughly 2.9% of the sample belongs to the ten largest clones.

Sequenced input: sorted CD4+, CD8+, or CD8+CD57+ T cells (not recorded which) from PBMCs. The clonotype originates from a human donor with aplastic anemia.

The CDR3 reads as follows: CASSQSGTGLYNEQLF. At the DNA level, the sequence is TGTGCCAGCAGCCAATCCGGGACAGGGCTTTACAATGAGCAGCTCTTC. The chain joins TRBV3-1 to TRBJ2-1, with 9 junctional bases fitting TRBD1. Taken from the germline V gene (reference sequence), the CDR1 and CDR2 loops are LGHDT and YNNKEL. Including cysteine and phenylalanine, the CDR3 has 16 amino acids. CDR3 DNA is the only sequence kept; it has 48 bases, read in frame from the first base.